This T cell receptor (beta chain) was identified during a study of cytomegalovirus exposure and HLA in healthy donors (TCRdb year 2017). At the level of the whole study: According to an earlier analysis of around 600 of the donors, about 179 million T cells yielded 90 million to 140 million unique TCR beta sequences and around 280 Gb of sequence data. HLA typing covered class I and class II loci at four-digit resolution. A later analysis re-examined previously published TCR beta repertoires from more than 550 donors and added high-resolution HLA genotyping to investigate patterns of TCR occurrence. In addition to the first cohort of 666 subjects, a separate validation cohort of approximately 130 different subjects was used. Every repertoire in the discovery cohort had been generated on one and the same sequencing platform. Typing coverage varied by locus: roughly 620-630 donors for A, B, C, DRB1 and DQB1; roughly 560 for DQA1; more than 600 for DPA1; 400 to 480 for DPB1. Genome-wide SNP genotypes for about 65% of the 666 donors were used in a later genetic analysis, which treated that subset as a discovery cohort. To predict cytomegalovirus infection status, the study combined high-throughput TCR immunosequencing, statistical association of individual TCRs with disease status, and machine learning. An earlier analysis of about 620 of the donors applied high-throughput TCR beta sequencing to assess whether each TCR beta V gene segment acted as functional or pseudogenic. Rather than drawing on any new phenotypic data, the later analysis identified candidate immune exposures from TCR beta sequences and the way those sequences occurred across donors. Roughly five DR-DQ haplotypes were handled as single units for association and clustering, since linkage in the cohort was strong. The genetic ancestry cluster associated with self-reported Caucasian donors included approximately 85% of the 300 to 450 genotyped donors. Alongside the repertoire data, information on donor age, sex, ethnicity and CMV serostatus was compiled. Across around 400 genotyped donors of the cohort, an average of about 240,000 unique TCR beta nucleotide sequences per donor were sequenced, and roughly 20% of those sequences were non-productive. An early release that covered around 590 HLA-typed donors contained about 300 gigabases of sequencing data and approximately 85 million unique TCR sequences. Using immunosequencing, the study profiled T cell repertoires from 500 to 800 subjects and related those repertoires to cytomegalovirus serostatus. The study aimed to test whether cataloging public T cell receptors could reveal signatures of past pathogen exposure. The paper as a whole reports these results and caveats: Several of the top co-occurrence clusters appeared to be linked to parvovirus B19, influenza, CMV and Epstein-Barr virus, according to a later analysis. Compared with the roughly 600-donor mean, donors in an Asian-associated ancestry cluster had fewer N-insertions in productive TCRs, according to a later genetic analysis. A cluster of highly shared sequence variants was judged likely to be a technical artifact of the sequencing pipeline. The study gave a list of about 160 TCR beta chains associated with cytomegalovirus. CMV serostatus was the only immune exposure information available for the cohort. In a later analysis, HLA-associated TCR beta chains showed more clonal expansion and lower generation probabilities than non-associated chains that were equally common. A further reported finding was that TCR beta sequences accurately predicted the HLA-A and HLA-B alleles for most subjects in the first cohort. Three of the identified cytomegalovirus-associated TCR beta chains were confirmed in vitro to be specific for cytomegalovirus antigens. Strong co-occurrence of HLA alleles, especially DR and DQ, made assigning TCR associations to individual alleles difficult. The 87-base-pair reads could not distinguish some IMGT-functional V segments, including TRBV6-2 and TRBV6-3, so those segments were excluded. This cohort had only TCR beta chains sequenced, and the lack of alpha or paired-chain data limited which features could be detected. Over 15 rarely observed V segments, including chromosome 9 orphons, were excluded from the earlier analysis of about 600 of the donors because counts were too low. In a later analysis, most CMV-associated TCR beta chains were found to appear HLA-restricted, with HLA associations seemingly driven largely by CMV exposure. The authors suggested that the approach could potentially be generalized to other disease states and immunological phenotypes. Correlated functional status among segregating V segments might reflect linkage disequilibrium, but an unknown experimental factor could not be ruled out. In a later genetic analysis, a missense DCLRE1C variant was associated with V-gene and J-gene trimming of TCR beta chains, and the association was replicated in an independent cohort. A later analysis associated around 16,000 TCR beta sequences with specific HLA alleles at a false discovery rate of 0.05. The classifier was reported to diagnose cytomegalovirus status with high specificity and sensitivity in both the original and validation cohorts. In a later analysis, the rate of TCR association differed among HLA loci, with DRB1 alleles having the most associated TCRs and HLA-C alleles having the fewest. An earlier analysis of approximately 530 of the donors showed that most TCR beta V segments appeared in productive rearrangements either about 87% or about 30% of the time, which broadly matched IMGT annotations. The presence/absence analyses assumed that sequencing depth was roughly uniform across donors, and that assumption may not be true. While some public TCRs were present in many individuals, most TCR sequences turned up only very rarely across donors. Because HLA typing was unavailable for some donors at each locus, only the typed subset was used in association tests.

This clone has more than one count but fewer than ten. Its antigen specificity is not known. There are no base qualities to consult, and no much larger clone falls within one base. The CDR3 numbers 14 residues from cysteine through phenylalanine. Left in the record is the CDR3 DNA by itself, 42 bases read in frame from the first base. V is trimmed back by 5 bases and J by 2 bases, and the junction contains 3 bases that no gene match accounts for. Taken from the germline V gene (reference sequence), the CDR1 and CDR2 loops are SEHNR and FQNEAQ. The cohort comprised around 690 healthy bone marrow donors. All cohort members were sampled while nominally healthy, although unrecorded immune exposures were likely present. The donor was CMV seropositive and belonged to the group of a few hundred seropositive cohort members. A peripheral blood sample was collected from each donor, and TCR beta sequencing was performed on peripheral blood mononuclear cells. Genomic DNA extraction from the blood cell samples was performed with the Qiagen DNeasy Blood Extraction Kit.

Library preparation employed the immunoSEQ multiplex PCR assay. A mixture of 60 forward primers for TCR Vbeta segments and 13 reverse primers for TCR Jbeta segments was used in the multiplex PCR. The CDR3 region of rearranged TCR beta genes was amplified from genomic DNA with a multiplex PCR assay. The Illumina HiSeq System was used to sequence the amplified TCR beta libraries as 87-base-pair reads. The study's own analysis went as follows. A later analysis counted tens of millions of unique TCR beta chains across the 670 or so repertoires, and some 11 million of these chains were shared by at least two donors. To remove PCR and sequencing errors, raw reads were error-corrected and collapsed into unique sequences using a nearest-neighbor algorithm that merged closely related sequences. V, D and J gene segments were assigned by aligning CDR3 sequences to IMGT reference sequences. For a sequence to be retained, at least a six-nucleotide match to both a V gene segment and a J gene segment was required. Rearrangements were classified as productive when the CDR3 lacked stop codons and remained in frame with V and J, and all other rearrangements were classified as non-productive. CDR3 was defined according to IMGT convention as the region running from the second conserved V-encoded cysteine to the conserved J-encoded phenylalanine. The earlier analysis of approximately 590 of the donors excluded any sequence lacking an unambiguous match to a single V gene segment. In an earlier analysis of approximately 560 of the donors, a V segment was called functional when productive rearrangements were above 56.7%, and segregating when the standard deviation between donors exceeded 5%. A statistical classification framework was built to diagnose cytomegalovirus status from the catalog of TCR beta chain sequences. V and J gene assignment, in a later analysis, came from comparing TCR nucleotide sequences with IMGT/GENE-DB human TR gene sequences. The TCRdist pipeline was used in a later analysis to assign CDR3 sequences and most-parsimonious VDJ recombination scenarios. In a later analysis, every TCR beta chain was defined by the combination of its CDR3 amino acid sequence and its V-gene family, and reads without a unique V-gene family were dropped. In a later analysis, fewer than 650 highly shared, low-generation-probability nucleotide sequences were removed to address suspected cross-contamination and a sequencing artifact. For each public chain, a later analysis derived a clonal expansion index from normalized ranks of inferred template counts within each repertoire. Generation probabilities in a later analysis came from a VDJ recombination model fitted to out-of-frame rearrangements, and those results were checked against IGoR. In a later analysis, hypergeometric tests were used to score TCR-TCR, TCR-HLA and TCR-CMV co-occurrence, with a repertoire-size bias correction applied to TCR pairs. To estimate false discovery rates, a later analysis permuted the HLA or CMV assignments 20 times. In a later analysis, co-occurring TCRs were grouped using DBSCAN, and TCRdist sequence similarity was added for clustering within HLA-allele-positive subsets. Repertoires with fewer than 30,000 or more than 120,000 public chains, plus five repertoires with anomalous nucleotide sharing, were excluded from co-occurrence clustering. Sourced from immuneACCESS, this table was stored by TCRdb with only in-frame sequences that have V and J called. A share of the clones is absent; for the studies checked, an unresolved V gene accounts for under half, and the remainder has no known explanation. V and J calls and clone size are given by that table; D and trimming were obtained from the DNA. The sample table records some 110,000 clones; approximately 70% of these occur just once. Approximately 8.6% of the sample belongs to the ten largest clones.

The sequence is built from TRBV7-9 and TRBJ2-1, and TRBD1 aligns with 7 junction nucleotides. The sequencing input was PBMCs. The source of this sequence is a man younger than 40 in good health and CMV-seropositive. The sequenced DNA is TGTGCCAGCAGCCCGGACAGGACCTACAATGAGCAGTTCTTC. Protein translation: CASSPDRTYNEQFF. With the portions outside the CDR3 filled from the reference TRBV7-9 and TRBJ2-1 genes, the complete variable region becomes DTGVSQNPRHKITKRGQNVTFRCDPISEHNRLYWYRQTLGQGPEFLTYFQNEAQLEKSRLLSDRFSAERPKGSFSTLEIQRTEQGDSAMYLCASSPDRTYNEQFFGPGTRLTVL.